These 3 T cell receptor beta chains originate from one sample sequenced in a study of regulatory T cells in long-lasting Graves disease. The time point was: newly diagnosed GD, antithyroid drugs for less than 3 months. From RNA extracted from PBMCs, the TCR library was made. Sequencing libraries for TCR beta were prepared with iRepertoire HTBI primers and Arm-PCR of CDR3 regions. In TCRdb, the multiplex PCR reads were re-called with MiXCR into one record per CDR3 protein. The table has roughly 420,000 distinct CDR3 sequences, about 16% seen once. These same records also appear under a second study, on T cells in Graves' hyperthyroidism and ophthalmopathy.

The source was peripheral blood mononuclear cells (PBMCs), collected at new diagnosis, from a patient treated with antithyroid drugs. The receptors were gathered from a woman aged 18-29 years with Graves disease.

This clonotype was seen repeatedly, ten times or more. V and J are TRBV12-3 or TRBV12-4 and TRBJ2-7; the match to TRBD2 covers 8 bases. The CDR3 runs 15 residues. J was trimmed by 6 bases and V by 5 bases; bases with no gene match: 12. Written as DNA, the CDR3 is TGTGCCAGCAGTCTACCCGGGACTAGTTTGCGCGAGCAGTACTTC. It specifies CASSLPGTSLREQYF.

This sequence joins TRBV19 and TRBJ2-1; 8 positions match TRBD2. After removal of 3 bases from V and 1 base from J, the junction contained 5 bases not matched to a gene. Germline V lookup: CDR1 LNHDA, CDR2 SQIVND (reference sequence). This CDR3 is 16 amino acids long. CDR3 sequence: CASSMVAGRSYNEQFF. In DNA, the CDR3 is TGTGCCAGTAGTATGGTAGCGGGAAGGTCCTACAATGAGCAGTTCTTC.

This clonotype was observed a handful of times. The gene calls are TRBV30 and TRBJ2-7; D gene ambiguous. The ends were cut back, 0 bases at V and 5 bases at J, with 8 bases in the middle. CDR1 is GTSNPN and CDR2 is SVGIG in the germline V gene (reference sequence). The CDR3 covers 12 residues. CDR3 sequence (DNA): TGTGCCTGGAGTGTTAATTTCAACGAGCAGTACTTC. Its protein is CAWSVNFNEQYF.